The present T cell receptor beta chain was sequenced within a study of CD8+ T cells in alopecia areata. This clone has only a few counts. Its antigen remains unknown. This CDR3 is built from 16 residues. Germline CDR1 is SGHTA and CDR2 is FQGNSA. Trimming left V 1 base short and J 0 bases short, with 10 bases between. Study-wide findings and caveats: Although TCR sharing was seen in mice, sharing across patients was less clear, possibly for HLA-related reasons. Affected scalp, especially in alopecia totalis/universalis, had a higher clonality than normal scalp did.

cDNA reverse transcribed from extracted RNA served as the sequencing template. TCRdb's copy holds only in-frame clones and misses some; the assay was immunoSEQ multiplex PCR. The data hold around 160,000 clones, with around 47% observed a single time. This TCR was sampled from a human donor with alopecia areata. The sequenced sample consisted of CD4+ T cells sorted from blood. This chain links TRBV7-2 with TRBJ2-1; the D call may be TRBD1 or TRBD2 (5 bases each). CDR3 region: CASSLVKGSSYNEQFF. As DNA, the CDR3 is TGTGCCAGCAGCTTAGTGAAGGGGAGCTCCTACAATGAGCAGTTCTTC.